This TCR beta chain was observed in a study of blood T cell repertoires in COVID-19. For the study at large: Both acute and convalescent COVID-19 samples were obtained from the United States, Italy and Spain. The analysed material was cDNA or gDNA that came from T cells, B-cell-depleted T cells, or PBMCs.

The data were produced by immunoSEQ multiplex PCR, yet TCRdb's version contains in-frame clones alone and is incomplete. The sample yields 52,000 or so clones, roughly 80% seen once. This CDR3 region has 14 residues. Germline loops: CDR1 KGHSH, CDR2 LQKENI. The V gene end was trimmed by 1 base and the J gene end by 5 bases; junction bases not matched to a gene: 4. This TCR was sampled from a human donor in a cohort sampled during active or convalescent COVID-19. The J gene is TRBJ1-2, the V gene TRBV18; 7 nucleotides match TRBD1. Sequenced material: peripheral blood. CDR3 loop: CASSPRRDSYGYTF. The CDR3 nucleotides are TGTGCCAGCTCACCACGGCGGGACAGTTATGGCTACACCTTC.